A selection of T cell receptor beta chains follows, all from one sample in a study of blood T cells in healthy people across ages. TCRdb independently ran MiXCR on the 5' RACE reads; one entry per CDR3 protein. The repertoire holds roughly 1,100,000 distinct CDR3 sequences, under 30% seen once, with less than 0.75% in the top ten. The same data also went into a second study, on T cells of mothers and their children.

Sequenced input: blood. The receptors were sampled from a girl aged 2-15 years in good health. Both conserved end residues are part of each CDR3. D genes are given only for firm matches. Clone size, where shown, is once, few, many, or a class for clones that have expanded.

few	TRBD2	TRBV29-1	TRBJ2-1	CSVGVAGVSYNEQFF	TGCAGCGTTGGAGTAGCGGGGGTCTCCTACAATGAGCAGTTCTTC
NA	TRBD2	TRBV29-1	TRBJ2-5	CSVEGLAGGERETQYF	TGCAGCGTTGAAGGCCTAGCGGGGGGCGAAAGAGAGACCCAGTACTTC
few	NA	TRBV29-1	TRBJ2-5	CSVGLPGGQETQYF	TGCAGCGTTGGACTCCCAGGAGGGCAAGAGACCCAGTACTTC
few	TRBD2	TRBV4-1	TRBJ2-1	CASSQGPGGSSSYNEQFF	TGCGCCAGCAGCCAAGGGCCGGGAGGCTCAAGCTCCTACAATGAGCAGTTCTTC
NA	NA	TRBV2	TRBJ2-1	CASSEASYNEQFF	TGTGCCAGCAGTGAAGCTTCCTACAATGAGCAGTTCTTC
NA	TRBD2	TRBV6-1	TRBJ2-3	CASSEARGRADTQYF	TGTGCCAGCAGTGAAGCGCGTGGGAGGGCGGATACGCAGTATTTT
few	TRBD1	TRBV29-1	TRBJ2-1	CSVDLGQGRRFF	TGCAGCGTTGACTTGGGACAGGGCAGGAGGTTCTTC
NA	NA	TRBV5-4	TRBJ2-1	CASSLVPNNEQFF	TGTGCCAGCAGCTTGGTACCCAACAATGAGCAGTTCTTC
NA	NA	TRBV6-2/TRBV6-3	TRBJ2-5	CASRSLAPRETQYF	TGTGCCAGCAGATCCCTAGCTCCCCGAGAGACCCAGTACTTC
NA	NA	TRBV5-6	TRBJ2-1	CASSQLTSSNEQFF	TGTGCCAGCAGCCAACTCACCTCATCCAATGAGCAGTTCTTC
NA	TRBD2	TRBV29-1	TRBJ2-3	CSVENRGGLDTQYF	TGCAGCGTTGAAAACCGGGGGGGCCTGGATACGCAGTATTTT
few	NA	TRBV28	TRBJ2-7	CASSGRNSYEQYF	TGTGCCAGCAGTGGGCGGAACTCCTACGAGCAGTACTTC
NA	TRBD1	TRBV4-3	TRBJ2-1	CASSQDGTGSGEQFF	TGCGCCAGCAGCCAAGATGGGACAGGGTCAGGTGAGCAGTTCTTC
many	NA	TRBV28	TRBJ1-2	CAKHRGGYGYTF	TGTGCCAAACACCGGGGGGGCTATGGCTACACCTTC
NA	NA	TRBV10-3	TRBJ1-5	CAISEEQGGNQPQHF	TGTGCCATCAGTGAGGAACAGGGAGGCAATCAGCCCCAGCATTTT
once	NA	TRBV20-1	TRBJ2-1	CSANVEFSYNEQFF	TGCAGTGCTAATGTGGAGTTCTCCTACAATGAGCAGTTCTTC
NA	TRBD2	TRBV19	TRBJ2-5	CASSIGWRLAGVAETQYF	TGTGCCAGTAGTATTGGTTGGAGACTAGCGGGTGTGGCGGAGACCCAGTACTTC
NA	NA	TRBV29-1	TRBJ2-1	CSVGISSYNEQFF	TGCAGCGTTGGCATCAGCTCCTACAATGAGCAGTTCTTC
NA	NA	TRBV19	TRBJ2-1	CASSTAGTEQFF	TGTGCCAGTAGTACGGCAGGTACTGAGCAGTTCTTC
NA	NA	TRBV3-1	TRBJ1-6	CASSQGGSSPLHF	TGTGCCAGCAGCCAAGGGGGCAGTTCACCCCTCCACTTT
NA	NA	TRBV28	TRBJ1-4	CASRVGGATNEKPFF	TGTGCCAGCAGAGTTGGGGGCGCAACTAATGAAAAACCGTTTTTT
NA	NA	TRBV4-2	TRBJ2-5	CASSQEDSGLPQETQYF	TGTGCCAGCAGCCAAGAGGATTCTGGACTACCACAAGAGACCCAGTACTTC
NA	NA	TRBV29-1	TRBJ2-7	CSARRGPYEQYF	TGCAGCGCACGCAGGGGACCCTACGAGCAGTACTTC
few	NA	TRBV10-3	TRBJ2-5	CAIREQGGETQYF	TGTGCCATCAGGGAACAGGGTGGAGAGACCCAGTACTTC
few	TRBD1	TRBV28	TRBJ1-4	CASSIQGASLEKLFF	TGTGCCAGCAGCATCCAGGGGGCGTCTTTGGAAAAACTGTTTTTT
few	NA	TRBV9	TRBJ1-3	CASSVGLKRNTIYF	TGTGCCAGCAGCGTAGGCCTAAAAAGAAACACCATATATTTT
NA	NA	TRBV7-3	TRBJ2-1	CASSTIPETEQFF	TGTGCCAGCAGCACGATCCCGGAGACAGAGCAGTTCTTC
NA	NA	TRBV4-3	TRBJ2-7	CASSPSRQDYEQYF	TGCGCCAGCAGCCCTTCCCGGCAGGACTACGAGCAGTACTTC
few	NA	TRBV5-1	TRBJ2-7	CASSAVGGTYEQYF	TGCGCCAGCAGCGCGGTGGGGGGCACCTACGAGCAGTACTTC
NA	NA	TRBV4-3	TRBJ1-3	CASSQGTTLSGNTIYF	TGCGCCAGCAGCCAAGGAACAACGCTCTCGGGAAACACCATATATTTT
few	NA	TRBV15	TRBJ2-7	CATSRAAGPGYEQYF	TGTGCCACCAGCAGGGCCGCGGGCCCGGGCTACGAGCAGTACTTC
NA	NA	TRBV9	TRBJ2-1	CASSVGGTEIEQFF	TGTGCCAGCAGCGTAGGTGGGACCGAGATAGAGCAGTTCTTC
NA	NA	TRBV29-1	TRBJ1-2	CSVEMVATSYGYTF	TGCAGCGTTGAAATGGTGGCGACTTCGTATGGCTACACCTTC
few	NA	TRBV27	TRBJ2-5	CASSRESTQETQYF	TGTGCCAGCAGTCGTGAGAGTACCCAAGAGACCCAGTACTTC
few	TRBD1	TRBV2	TRBJ2-7	CASSAWTGGFPTEQYF	TGTGCCAGCAGTGCGTGGACAGGGGGTTTCCCTACCGAGCAGTACTTC
NA	TRBD1	TRBV12-3/TRBV12-4	TRBJ1-1	CASSEDRVVPEAFF	TGTGCCAGCAGTGAGGACAGGGTAGTCCCTGAAGCTTTCTTT
NA	NA	TRBV7-9	TRBJ2-7	CASSYDTGFRVEQYF	TGTGCCAGCAGTTACGATACAGGGTTCCGAGTCGAGCAGTACTTC
NA	TRBD2	TRBV2	TRBJ2-7	CASSEGLAGALYEQYF	TGTGCCAGCAGTGAGGGACTAGCGGGGGCTCTATACGAGCAGTACTTC
few	NA	TRBV20-1	TRBJ1-1	CSARAASAVGRKGTEAFF	TGCAGTGCTAGAGCGGCCTCCGCGGTGGGGCGAAAGGGCACTGAAGCTTTCTTT
few	TRBD1	TRBV27	TRBJ1-5	CASSLGTVNQPQHF	TGTGCCAGCAGTTTGGGGACAGTCAATCAGCCCCAGCATTTT
few	TRBD1	TRBV29-1	TRBJ2-7	CSVSGTGMGEQYF	TGCAGCGTTTCCGGGACAGGGATGGGCGAGCAGTACTTC
many	NA	TRBV6-6	TRBJ1-1	CASSYSLGSEAFF	TGTGCCAGCAGTTACTCATTGGGGTCGGAGGCTTTCTTT
few	NA	TRBV20-1	TRBJ2-5	CSAKPGFNSETQYF	TGCAGTGCCAAACCCGGGTTTAACTCGGAGACCCAGTACTTC
NA	TRBD1	TRBV24-1	TRBJ2-7	CATSPGTGRYEQYF	TGTGCCACCAGTCCCGGGACAGGGCGCTACGAGCAGTACTTC
few	NA	TRBV5-1	TRBJ2-3	CASSWTGTDTQYF	TGCGCCAGCAGCTGGACGGGCACAGATACGCAGTATTTT
NA	NA	TRBV12-3/TRBV12-4	TRBJ2-5	CAITGIPGHNQETQYF	TGTGCCATCACCGGTATCCCGGGACACAACCAAGAGACCCAGTACTTC
NA	TRBD1	TRBV9	TRBJ1-6	CASSGPGQANSPLHF	TGTGCCAGCAGCGGACCGGGACAGGCCAATTCACCCCTCCACTTT
NA	TRBD2	TRBV9	TRBJ2-5	CASSVGVAGGQETQYF	TGTGCCAGCAGCGTAGGGGTAGCGGGAGGCCAAGAGACCCAGTACTTC
NA	TRBD1	TRBV10-1	TRBJ2-7	CASSGQGRDEQYF	TGCGCCAGCAGTGGACAGGGAAGGGACGAGCAGTACTTC
NA	TRBD2	TRBV6-5	TRBJ2-1	CASSYSAPGTRNNEQFF	TGTGCCAGCAGTTACTCGGCGCCCGGGACTAGGAACAATGAGCAGTTCTTC
NA	NA	TRBV11-2	TRBJ2-7	CASSSLRPGAHYEQYF	TGTGCCAGCAGCTCCCTCCGTCCGGGAGCGCACTACGAGCAGTACTTC
NA	TRBD2	TRBV10-3	TRBJ2-5	CATRREGQETQYF	TGTGCCACGAGGCGGGAGGGCCAAGAGACCCAGTACTTC
NA	NA	TRBV5-4	TRBJ2-6	CANSLPNLQQRSGANVLTF	TGTGCCAACAGCTTGCCAAACTTACAGCAAAGGTCTGGGGCCAACGTCCTGACTTTC
NA	NA	TRBV21-1	TRBJ1-6	CASSKATRINSPLHF	TGTGCCAGCAGCAAAGCTACCAGAATAAATTCACCCCTCCACTTT
few	NA	TRBV20-1	TRBJ1-1	CSASRSDRTEAFF	TGCAGTGCTTCGCGGTCAGATCGGACTGAAGCTTTCTTT
few	TRBD2	TRBV7-9	TRBJ2-5	CASSFSGIEETQYF	TGTGCCAGCAGCTTTAGCGGGATCGAAGAGACCCAGTACTTC
NA	NA	TRBV7-9	TRBJ2-5	CASSLSLVMGETQYF	TGTGCCAGCAGCTTGAGCCTAGTCATGGGGGAGACCCAGTACTTC
few	NA	TRBV6-2/TRBV6-3	TRBJ2-4	CASSSPAKNIQYF	TGTGCCAGCAGTTCCCCAGCCAAAAACATTCAGTACTTC
NA	NA	TRBV12-3/TRBV12-4	TRBJ2-1	CASSLGPGPNEQFF	TGTGCCAGCAGTTTGGGGCCCGGGCCCAATGAGCAGTTCTTC
NA	NA	TRBV5-1	TRBJ2-5	CASSMRDFQETQYF	TGCGCCAGCAGCATGCGGGACTTCCAAGAGACCCAGTACTTC